The T cell receptor (beta chain) described here comes from a study of T cell responses to AZD1222 COVID-19 vaccine. Sequencing used immunoSEQ multiplex PCR; TCRdb keeps in-frame clones, though not all of them. The repertoire consists of some 58,000 clones, with 88% occurring once and the leading ten covering approximately 15%. This CDR3 is 14 amino acids long. The germline gives CDR1 SNHLY, CDR2 FYNNEI. The J segment lost 4 bases and the V segment lost 6 bases, leaving 2 bases of the junction unmatched. Specimen: peripheral blood, collected on day 0 of AZD1222 vaccination. The V and J genes are TRBV2 and TRBJ1-3; 11 bases map to TRBD1. The clonotype comes from an adult in good health. The CDR3 reads CASSGQGAGNTIYF. The CDR3 bases are TGTGCCAGCAGCGGACAGGGGGCGGGAAACACCATATATTTT.